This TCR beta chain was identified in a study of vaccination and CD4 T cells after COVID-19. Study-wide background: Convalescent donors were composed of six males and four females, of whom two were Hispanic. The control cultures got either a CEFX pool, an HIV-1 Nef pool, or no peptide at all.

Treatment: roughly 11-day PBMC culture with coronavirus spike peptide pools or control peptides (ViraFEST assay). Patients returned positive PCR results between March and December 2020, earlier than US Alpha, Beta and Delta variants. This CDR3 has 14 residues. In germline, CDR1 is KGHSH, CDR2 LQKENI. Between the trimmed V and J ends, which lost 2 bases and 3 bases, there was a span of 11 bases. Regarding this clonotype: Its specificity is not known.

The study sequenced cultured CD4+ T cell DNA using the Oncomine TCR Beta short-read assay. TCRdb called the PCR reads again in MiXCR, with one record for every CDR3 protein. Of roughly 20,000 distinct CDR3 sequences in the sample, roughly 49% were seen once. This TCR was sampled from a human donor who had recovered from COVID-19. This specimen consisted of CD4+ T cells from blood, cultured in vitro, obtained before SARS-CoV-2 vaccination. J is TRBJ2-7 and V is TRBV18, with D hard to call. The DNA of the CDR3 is TGTGCCAGCTCACCAGGGATGATTAACTACGAGCAGTACTTC. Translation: CASSPGMINYEQYF.